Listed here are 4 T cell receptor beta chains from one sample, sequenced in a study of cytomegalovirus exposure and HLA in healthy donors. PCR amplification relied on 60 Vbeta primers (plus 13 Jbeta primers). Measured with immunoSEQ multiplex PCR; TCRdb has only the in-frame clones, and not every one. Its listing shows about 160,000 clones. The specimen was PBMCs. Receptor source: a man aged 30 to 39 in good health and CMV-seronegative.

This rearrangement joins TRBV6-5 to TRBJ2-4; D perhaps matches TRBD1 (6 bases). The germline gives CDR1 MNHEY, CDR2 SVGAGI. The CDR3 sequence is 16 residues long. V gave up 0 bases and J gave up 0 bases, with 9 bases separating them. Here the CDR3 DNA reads TGTGCCAGCAGTTACTCGATGGGGGCAGCCAAAAACATTCAGTACTTC. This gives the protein CASSYSMGAAKNIQYF.

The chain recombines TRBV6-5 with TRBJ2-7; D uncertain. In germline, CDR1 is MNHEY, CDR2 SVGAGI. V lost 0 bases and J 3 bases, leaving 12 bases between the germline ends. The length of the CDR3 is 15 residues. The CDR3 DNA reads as TGTGCCAGCAGTTACTCCCCAGGCGAGTACTACGAGCAGTACTTC. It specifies CASSYSPGEYYEQYF.

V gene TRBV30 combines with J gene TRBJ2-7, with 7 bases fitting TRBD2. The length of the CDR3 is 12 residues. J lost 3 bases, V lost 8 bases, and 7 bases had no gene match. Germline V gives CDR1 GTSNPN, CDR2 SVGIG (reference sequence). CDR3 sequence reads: CAGGGYHYEQYF. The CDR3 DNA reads TGTGCCGGGGGGGGGTACCACTACGAGCAGTACTTC.

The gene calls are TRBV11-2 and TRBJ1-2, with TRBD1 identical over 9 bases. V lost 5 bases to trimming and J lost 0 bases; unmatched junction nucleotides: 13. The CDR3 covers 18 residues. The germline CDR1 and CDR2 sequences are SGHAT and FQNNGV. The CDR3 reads CASSGIRDREGANYGYTF. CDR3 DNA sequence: TGTGCCAGCAGCGGGATCCGGGACAGGGAGGGCGCTAACTATGGCTACACCTTC.